Shown below are 4 T cell receptor beta chains from a single sample sequenced in a study of technical replicates of blood from several donors (TCRdb year 2017). Library construction relied on the immunoSEQ multiplex PCR assay. Imported from immuneACCESS, the table was reduced by TCRdb to in-frame sequences with V and J called. These copies leave out some clones; in studies compared against another copy, an unresolved V gene accounts for under half, and the cause of the remainder is not known. The sample contains under 80,000 clones, 75% to 95% of them found a single time. About 0.4% of the sample lies in the top ten. Sequencing was done on a sample of T cells isolated from PBMCs. The receptor source for this set is a human donor in good health. Some clones in this sample may be carry-over from other donors' samples.

The CDR3 reads CASSLEVWGHTRYEQYF. Here the CDR3 DNA reads TGTGCCAGCAGCTTAGAAGTCTGGGGCCATACACGCTACGAGCAGTACTTC. V gene TRBV7-9 combines with J gene TRBJ2-7, with a weak D call TRBD1 (5 bases). Germline CDR1 and CDR2: SEHNR and FQNEAQ (reference sequence). CDR3 length equals 17 residues. The V end was cut by 1 base, the J end by 3 bases, with 19 bases between. The whole variable domain, remainder taken from reference TRBV7-9 and TRBJ2-7, is DTGVSQNPRHKITKRGQNVTFRCDPISEHNRLYWYRQTLGQGPEFLTYFQNEAQLEKSRLLSDRFSAERPKGSFSTLEIQRTEQGDSAMYLCASSLEVWGHTRYEQYFGPGTRLTVT.

The chain carries TRBV2 and TRBJ1-1; 9 nucleotides match TRBD1. CDR3 length: 14 amino acids. V was clipped by 5 bases and J by 3 bases; unmatched bases: 4. Germline lookup yields CDR1 SNHLY and CDR2 FYNNEI. In DNA, the CDR3 is TGTGCCAGCAGTCGACAGGGGGGATACACTGAAGCTTTCTTT. Translating it yields CASSRQGGYTEAFF.

This sequence joins TRBV9 and TRBJ1-3, with 7 bases aligning to TRBD1. Germline CDR1 reads SGDLS; CDR2 reads YYNGEE. J lost 3 bases, V lost 3 bases, and 3 bases had no gene match. The CDR3 covers 14 residues. CDR3 nucleotides: TGTGCCAGCAGCGGAGGGGGCGTTGGAAACACCATATATTTT. The encoded protein is CASSGGGVGNTIYF.

This clone occurred once. The CDR3 here is CASSYVSSGDNEQFF. CDR3 in DNA: TGTGCCAGCAGTTACGTCTCCTCCGGGGACAATGAGCAGTTCTTC. The V gene is TRBV6-5, the J gene TRBJ2-1; D possibly corresponds to TRBD2 (5 bases). The CDR3 contains 15 residues. The germline V gene has CDR1 MNHEY and CDR2 SVGAGI. Trimming stripped 2 bases from V and 5 bases from J, with 13 bases between.